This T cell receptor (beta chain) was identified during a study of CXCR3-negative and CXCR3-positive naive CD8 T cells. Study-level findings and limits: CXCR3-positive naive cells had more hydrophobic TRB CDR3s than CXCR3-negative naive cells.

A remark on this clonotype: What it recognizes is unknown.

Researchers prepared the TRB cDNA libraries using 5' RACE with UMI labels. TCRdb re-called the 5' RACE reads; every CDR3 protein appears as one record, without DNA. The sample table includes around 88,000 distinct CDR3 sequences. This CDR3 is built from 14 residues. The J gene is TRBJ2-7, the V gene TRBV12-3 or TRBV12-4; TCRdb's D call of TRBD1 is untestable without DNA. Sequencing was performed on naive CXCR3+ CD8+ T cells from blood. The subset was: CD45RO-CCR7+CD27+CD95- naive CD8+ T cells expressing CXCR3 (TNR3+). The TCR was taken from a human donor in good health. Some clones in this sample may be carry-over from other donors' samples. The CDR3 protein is CASSLTDMVYEQYF.